Following are 17 T cell receptor beta chains from one sample sequenced in a study of T-cell memory formation after mild COVID-19. TCRdb reanalysed the 5' RACE reads using MiXCR and keeps one entry per CDR3 protein. Of 30,000 to 45,000 distinct CDR3 sequences in the sample, roughly 11% were seen once. The sample taken for sequencing was PBMCs or a T cell subset sorted from them (not recorded which). All receptors derive from a man younger than 35 who had mild COVID-19 (a few samples of this study predate the infection). Cell type and time point are not known.

J is TRBJ2-7 and V is TRBV7-2; TRBD2 is a possible D gene (5 bases). This CDR3 has 14 amino acids. The V and J ends lost 5 bases and 4 bases respectively, with 15 bases between them. Germline CDR1 and CDR2: SGHTA and FQGNSA. CDR3 sequence reads: CASSARASEYEQYF. The CDR3 nucleotides are TGTGCCAGCAGCGCGAGGGCTTCTGAATACGAGCAGTACTTC.

In this sample, this clonotype turned up many times. The rearrangement joins TRBV7-9 to TRBJ1-2; D call uncertain. The CDR3 consists of 16 residues. CDR1 and CDR2 from the germline V gene are SEHNR and FQNEAQ (reference sequence). V was shortened by 5 bases and J by 2 bases, with 18 bases between the two germline ends. CDR3 nucleotide sequence: TGTGCCAGCAGCCGTCTTTCCCACGGGGAAAACTATGGCTACACCTTC. Translating it yields CASSRLSHGENYGYTF. The whole variable domain, remainder taken from reference TRBV7-9 and TRBJ1-2, is DTGVSQNPRHKITKRGQNVTFRCDPISEHNRLYWYRQTLGQGPEFLTYFQNEAQLEKSRLLSDRFSAERPKGSFSTLEIQRTEQGDSAMYLCASSRLSHGENYGYTFGSGTRLTVV.

The gene calls are TRBV19 and TRBJ2-1; TRBD1 agrees at 9 bases. The CDR3 consists of 16 residues. The junction had 11 bases not matched to a gene; V was cut back by 6 bases and J by 5 bases. Germline CDR1 and CDR2: LNHDA and SQIVND (reference sequence). The chain's CDR3 is CASRDTGTGIHNEQFF. CDR3 DNA: TGTGCCAGTAGAGATACCGGGACAGGGATTCACAATGAGCAGTTCTTC.

This clonotype occurred many times. V gene TRBV7-2 combines with J gene TRBJ1-2, with D hard to call. CDR1 is SGHTA and CDR2 is FQGNSA in the germline V gene. Trimming pared 4 bases from V and 4 bases from J, leaving 4 bases between. The CDR3 is 11 residues long. Here the CDR3 DNA reads TGTGCCAGCAGCTCCCCCTATGGCTACACCTTC. Protein sequence: CASSSPYGYTF.

This clonotype has ten or more counts. The V gene is TRBV7-2, the J gene TRBJ1-6; D gene unclear. This CDR3 region has 12 residues. Germline CDR1 is SGHTA and CDR2 is FQGNSA. V lost 4 bases to trimming and J lost 7 bases, with 5 bases between them. The CDR3 DNA is TGTGCCAGCAGCTCAAGAAATTCACCCCTCCACTTT. Amino acid sequence: CASSSRNSPLHF.

This clonotype was counted between two and nine times. The V gene is TRBV4-3, the J gene TRBJ2-1; D is possibly TRBD2 (7 bases). The CDR3 totals 18 residues. Germline assignment: CDR1 LGHNA and CDR2 YSLEER. With 0 bases removed from V and 2 bases from J, the gap between germline ends came to 17 bases. The CDR3 loop is CASSQDSPRGATYNEQFF. In DNA, the CDR3 is TGCGCCAGCAGCCAAGATAGCCCTCGGGGGGCCACCTACAATGAGCAGTTCTTC.

Written as DNA, the CDR3 is TGTGCCAGCAGCTTAGTAGGGGTCAAGAATGGCTACACCTTC. Translation: CASSLVGVKNGYTF. This chain connects TRBV13 to TRBJ1-2; D possibly corresponds to TRBD1 (5 bases). Germline CDR1 reads PRHDT; CDR2 reads FYEKMQ (reference sequence). V dropped 1 base and J dropped 6 bases, with 12 bases sitting between them. The CDR3 runs 14 residues.

There are many counts of this clonotype. DNA for the CDR3: TGTGCCAGCAGTATTGACGGAGGCTCTGGAAACACCATATATTTT. Protein: CASSIDGGSGNTIYF. This chain joins TRBV12-3 or TRBV12-4 and TRBJ1-3; D unclear. V dropped 5 bases and J dropped 0 bases, with 11 bases sitting between them. CDR3 length equals 15 residues.

The genes are TRBV6-1 and TRBJ2-7; TRBD1 matches 8 bases. The V and J ends lost 6 bases and 6 bases, in that order; junction bases with no gene match: 4. Germline V gene data show CDR1 as MNHNS and CDR2 as SASEGT. The CDR3 has 12 amino acids. CDR3 loop: CASRRTGGEQYV. The CDR3 coding sequence is TGTGCCAGCAGGAGAACAGGGGGCGAGCAGTACGTC.

The chain couples TRBV12-3 or TRBV12-4 to TRBJ2-1; D is unresolved. This CDR3 is built from 15 residues. Trimming left V 7 bases short and J 1 base short, with 14 bases between. CDR3 protein: CASNHRRVSYNEQFF. The CDR3 nucleotides are TGTGCCAGCAACCATAGGCGAGTATCCTACAATGAGCAGTTCTTC.

The sample holds many counts of this clonotype. The rearrangement uses TRBV7-2 and TRBJ2-5; possibly TRBD2 for D (5 bases). V was trimmed by 5 bases and J by 3 bases, leaving 16 bases between them. This CDR3 contains 15 residues. Germline loops: CDR1 SGHTA, CDR2 FQGNSA. The DNA of the CDR3 is TGTGCCAGCAGCCCCCGCCCGAGAGGGAAAGAGACCCAGTACTTC. Translation: CASSPRPRGKETQYF.

This clonotype was recorded many times. The chain joins TRBV5-4 to TRBJ2-7, with 10 bases matching TRBD2. From germline, CDR1 is SGHNT and CDR2 YYREEE (reference sequence). CDR3 length: 15 amino acids. After removal of 4 bases from V and 3 bases from J, the junction contained 7 bases not matched to a gene. The CDR3 protein is CASSQHSGGIYEQYF. In DNA form, the CDR3 reads TGTGCCAGCAGCCAACATAGCGGGGGGATCTACGAGCAGTACTTC.

This clonotype was seen ten or more times. V and J are TRBV29-1 and TRBJ1-1; tentatively, D is TRBD1 (5 bases). The CDR3 has 13 residues. Germline values: CDR1 SQVTM, CDR2 ANQGSEA. V lost 1 base, J lost 1 base, and 7 bases lay in between. Here the CDR3 reads CSVEGGQNTEAFF. For the CDR3, the DNA is TGCAGCGTTGAAGGGGGCCAGAACACTGAAGCTTTCTTT.

This clonotype was seen ten or more times. The chain combines TRBV7-2 with TRBJ2-3, with 11 nucleotides matching TRBD2. The CDR3 is 17 residues long. Germline-derived CDR1 and CDR2 are SGHTA and FQGNSA. J was trimmed by 2 bases and V by 0 bases; bases with no gene match: 4. Here the CDR3 reads CASSLATSGGLTDTQYF. CDR3 sequence (DNA): TGTGCCAGCAGCTTAGCCACTAGCGGGGGACTCACAGATACGCAGTATTTT.

This clonotype was counted between two and nine times. The chain joins TRBV6-2 or TRBV6-3 to TRBJ1-5; 7 nucleotides line up with TRBD1. J lost 3 bases, V lost 2 bases, and 4 bases had no gene match. The CDR3 contains 15 residues. Germline V CDR1 and CDR2: MNHEY, SVGEGT. In DNA, the CDR3 is TGTGCCAGCAGTTACGAGGGACAGAACAATCAGCCCCAGCATTTT. Its protein product is CASSYEGQNNQPQHF.

This clonotype has at least ten counts. The genes are TRBV12-3 or TRBV12-4 and TRBJ2-2; the D gene could be TRBD1 or TRBD2 (5 bases each). With 4 bases removed from V and 7 bases from J, the gap between germline ends came to 10 bases. This CDR3 has 13 amino acids. The CDR3 nucleotides read TGTGCCAGCAGTTCAAGGGGAGACGGGGAGCTGTTTTTT. It is translated as CASSSRGDGELFF.

At least ten counts were recorded for this clonotype. This chain links TRBV12-5 with TRBJ1-1, with D tentatively TRBD1 (5 bases). There are 13 residues in the CDR3. Germline V gene sequence: CDR1 LGHNT, CDR2 FRNRAP. The V and J ends lost 10 bases and 0 bases respectively, with 12 bases between them. CDR3 nucleotides: TGTGCTACCGCGGCGGGGCTGAACACTGAAGCTTTCTTT. It is translated as CATAAGLNTEAFF.